This T cell receptor (beta chain) comes out of a study of blood T cell repertoires in COVID-19. Authors' analysis steps: The assay estimated nucleated cells by amplifying reference gene primers. Using immunoSEQ multiplex PCR, the repertoire was profiled, and TCRdb retains in-frame clones only, with some absent. V and J calls and clone size are copied from that table; D and trimming were computed from the DNA. The sample includes 45,000 or so clones, roughly 90% of them seen just once. The V gene's germline CDR1 is SNHLY and CDR2 FYNNEI. V was pared by 6 bases and J by 5 bases, with 11 bases of the junction left unmatched. The CDR3 is made up of 15 amino acids.

The chain employs TRBV2 and TRBJ1-2, with 8 nucleotides matching TRBD1. The receptor comes from a woman over 75 in a cohort sampled during active or convalescent COVID-19. The sample consisted of peripheral blood. Written as DNA, the CDR3 is TGTGCCAGCAGGGACAGGGCGGTGCTCCAGTATGGCTACACCTTC. It yields the protein CASRDRAVLQYGYTF.